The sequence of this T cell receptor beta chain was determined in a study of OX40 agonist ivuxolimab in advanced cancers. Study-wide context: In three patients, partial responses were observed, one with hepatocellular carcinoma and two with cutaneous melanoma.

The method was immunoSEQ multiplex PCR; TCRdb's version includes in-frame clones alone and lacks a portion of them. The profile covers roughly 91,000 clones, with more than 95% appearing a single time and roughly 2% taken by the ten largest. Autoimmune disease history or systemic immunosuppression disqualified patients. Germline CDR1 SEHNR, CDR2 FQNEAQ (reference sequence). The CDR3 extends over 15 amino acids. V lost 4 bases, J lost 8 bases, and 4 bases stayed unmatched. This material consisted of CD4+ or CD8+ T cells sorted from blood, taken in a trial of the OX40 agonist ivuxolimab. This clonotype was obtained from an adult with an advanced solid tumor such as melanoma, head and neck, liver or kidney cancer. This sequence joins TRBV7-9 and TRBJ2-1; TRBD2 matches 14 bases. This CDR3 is CASSSGLAGADEQFF. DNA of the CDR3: TGTGCCAGCAGCTCGGGACTAGCGGGAGCCGATGAGCAGTTCTTC.